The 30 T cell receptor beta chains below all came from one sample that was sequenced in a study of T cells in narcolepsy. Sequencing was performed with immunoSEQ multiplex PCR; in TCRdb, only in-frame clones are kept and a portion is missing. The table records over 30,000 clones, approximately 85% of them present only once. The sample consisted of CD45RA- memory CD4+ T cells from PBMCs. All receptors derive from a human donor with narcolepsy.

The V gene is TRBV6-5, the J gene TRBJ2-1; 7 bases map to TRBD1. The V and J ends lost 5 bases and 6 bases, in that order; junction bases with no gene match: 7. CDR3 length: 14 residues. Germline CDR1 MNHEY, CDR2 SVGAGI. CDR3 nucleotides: TGTGCCAGCAGTGGGGGACAGAATTCCAATGAGCAGTTCTTC. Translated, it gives CASSGGQNSNEQFF.

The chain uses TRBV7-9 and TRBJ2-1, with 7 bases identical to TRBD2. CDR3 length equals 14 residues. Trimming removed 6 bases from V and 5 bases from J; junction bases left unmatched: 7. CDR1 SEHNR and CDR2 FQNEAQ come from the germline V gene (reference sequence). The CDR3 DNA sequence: TGTGCCAGCAGTTTTACTCTAGCGGACAATGAGCAGTTCTTC. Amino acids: CASSFTLADNEQFF.

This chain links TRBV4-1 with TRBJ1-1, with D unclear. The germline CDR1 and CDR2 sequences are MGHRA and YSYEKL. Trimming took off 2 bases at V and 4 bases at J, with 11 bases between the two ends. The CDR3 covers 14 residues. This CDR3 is CASSQPRRVTEAFF. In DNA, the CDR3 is TGCGCCAGCAGCCAACCCCGGAGGGTCACTGAAGCTTTCTTT.

The DNA of the CDR3 is TGTGCCAGCAGCCAAGATCCGGATTCTGGCTACACCTTC. This codes for CASSQDPDSGYTF. The V and J genes are TRBV4-2 and TRBJ1-2; D gene unclear. Per the germline V gene, CDR1 is LGHNA and CDR2 is YNFKEQ. This CDR3 has 13 residues. The V gene lost 0 bases and the J gene lost 7 bases, with 9 bases spanning the gap.

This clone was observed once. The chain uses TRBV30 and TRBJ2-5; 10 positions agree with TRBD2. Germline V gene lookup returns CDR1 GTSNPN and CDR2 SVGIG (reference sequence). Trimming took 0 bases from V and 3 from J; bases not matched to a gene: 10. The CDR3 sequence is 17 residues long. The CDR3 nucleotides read TGTGCCTGGAGTGTCGGTAGATGGACTAGCGGCAAAGAGACCCAGTACTTC. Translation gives CAWSVGRWTSGKETQYF. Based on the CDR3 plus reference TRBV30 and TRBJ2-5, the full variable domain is SQTIHQWPATLVQPVGSPLSLECTVEGTSNPNLYWYRQAAGRGLQLLFYSVGIGQISSEVPQNLSASRPQDRQFILSSKKLLLSDSGFYLCAWSVGRWTSGKETQYFGPGTRLLVL.

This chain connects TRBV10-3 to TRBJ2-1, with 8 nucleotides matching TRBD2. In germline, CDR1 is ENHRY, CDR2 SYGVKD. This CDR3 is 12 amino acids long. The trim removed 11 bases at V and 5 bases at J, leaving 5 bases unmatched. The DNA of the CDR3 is TGTGCCTCCACGGGGGGGGACAATGAGCAGTTCTTC. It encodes CASTGGDNEQFF.

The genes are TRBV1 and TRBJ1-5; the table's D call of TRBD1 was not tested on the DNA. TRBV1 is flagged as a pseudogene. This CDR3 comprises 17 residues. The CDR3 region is CTSSQRQGASPIQPQHF. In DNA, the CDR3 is TGCACCAGCAGCCAACGGCAGGGGGCCTCTCCAATCCAGCCCCAGCATTTT.

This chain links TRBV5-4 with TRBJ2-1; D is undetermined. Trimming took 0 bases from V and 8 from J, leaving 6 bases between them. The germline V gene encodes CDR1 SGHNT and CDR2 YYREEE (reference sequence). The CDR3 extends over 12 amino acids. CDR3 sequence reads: CASSLDSYEQFF. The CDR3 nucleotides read TGTGCCAGCAGCTTGGACAGTTATGAGCAGTTCTTC.

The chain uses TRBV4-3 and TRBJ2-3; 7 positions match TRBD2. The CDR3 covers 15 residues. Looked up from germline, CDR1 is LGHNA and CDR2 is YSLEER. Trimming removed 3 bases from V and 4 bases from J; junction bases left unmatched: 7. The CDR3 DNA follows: TGCGCCAGCAGCCAGGGGCGGGGGTCCCCAGATACGCAGTATTTT. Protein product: CASSQGRGSPDTQYF.

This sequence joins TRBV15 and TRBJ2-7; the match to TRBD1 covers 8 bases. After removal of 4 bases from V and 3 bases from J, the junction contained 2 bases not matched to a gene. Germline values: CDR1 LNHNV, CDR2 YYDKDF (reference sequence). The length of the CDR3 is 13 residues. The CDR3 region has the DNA TGTGCCACCAGCACAGGGGGCTACTACGAGCAGTACTTC. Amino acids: CATSTGGYYEQYF.

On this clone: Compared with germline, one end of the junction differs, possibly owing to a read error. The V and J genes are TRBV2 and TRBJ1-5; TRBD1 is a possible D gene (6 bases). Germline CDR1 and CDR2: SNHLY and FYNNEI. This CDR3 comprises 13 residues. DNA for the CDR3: TGTGCCAGCAGTGAAATCGGTGGGGGGGCGCGGAATTTT. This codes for CASSEIGGGARNF.

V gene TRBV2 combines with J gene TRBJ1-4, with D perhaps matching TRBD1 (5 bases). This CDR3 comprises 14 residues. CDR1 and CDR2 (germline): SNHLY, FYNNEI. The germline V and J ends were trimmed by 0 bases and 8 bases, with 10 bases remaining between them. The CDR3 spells CASSEAGRGEKLFF. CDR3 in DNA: TGTGCCAGCAGTGAAGCGGGCCGGGGGGAAAAACTGTTTTTT.

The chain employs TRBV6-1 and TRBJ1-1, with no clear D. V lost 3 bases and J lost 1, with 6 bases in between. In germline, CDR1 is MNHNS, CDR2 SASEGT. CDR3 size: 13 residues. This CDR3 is CASSDGTNTEAFF. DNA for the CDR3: TGTGCCAGCAGTGACGGCACGAACACTGAAGCTTTCTTT.

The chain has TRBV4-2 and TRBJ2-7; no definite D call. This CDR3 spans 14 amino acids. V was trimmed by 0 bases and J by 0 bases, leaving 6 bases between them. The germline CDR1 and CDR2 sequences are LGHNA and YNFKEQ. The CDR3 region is CASSQDPRSYEQYF. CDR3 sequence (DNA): TGTGCCAGCAGCCAAGATCCCCGCTCCTACGAGCAGTACTTC.

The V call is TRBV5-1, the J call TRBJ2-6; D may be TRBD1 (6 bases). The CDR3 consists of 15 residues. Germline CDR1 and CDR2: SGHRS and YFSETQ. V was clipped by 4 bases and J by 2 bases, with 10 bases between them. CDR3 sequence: CASSTGQTGANVLTF. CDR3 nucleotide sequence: TGCGCCAGCAGCACGGGACAAACTGGGGCCAACGTCCTGACTTTC. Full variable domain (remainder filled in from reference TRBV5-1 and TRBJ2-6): KAGVTQTPRYLIKTRGQQVTLSCSPISGHRSVSWYQQTPGQGLQFLFEYFSETQRNKGNFPGRFSGRQFSNSRSEMNVSTLELGDSALYLCASSTGQTGANVLTFGAGSRLTVL.

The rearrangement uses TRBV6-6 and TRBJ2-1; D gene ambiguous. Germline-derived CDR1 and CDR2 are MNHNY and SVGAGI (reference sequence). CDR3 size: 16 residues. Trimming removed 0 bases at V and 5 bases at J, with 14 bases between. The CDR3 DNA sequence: TGTGCCAGCAGTTACTCCCACCCGGGCCGGCACAATGAGCAGTTCTTC. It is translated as CASSYSHPGRHNEQFF.

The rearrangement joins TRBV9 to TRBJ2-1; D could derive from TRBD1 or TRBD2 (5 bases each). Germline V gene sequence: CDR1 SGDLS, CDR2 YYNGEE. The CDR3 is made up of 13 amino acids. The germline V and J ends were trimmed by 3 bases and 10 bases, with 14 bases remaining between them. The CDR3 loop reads CASSAQIGDEQFF. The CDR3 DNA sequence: TGTGCCAGCAGCGCCCAGATAGGGGACGAGCAGTTCTTC.

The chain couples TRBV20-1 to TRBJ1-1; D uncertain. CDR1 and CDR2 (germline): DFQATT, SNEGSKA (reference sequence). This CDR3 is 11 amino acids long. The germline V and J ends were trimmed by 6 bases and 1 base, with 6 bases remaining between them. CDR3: CSARANTEAFF. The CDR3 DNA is TGCAGTGCCCGGGCGAACACTGAAGCTTTCTTT.

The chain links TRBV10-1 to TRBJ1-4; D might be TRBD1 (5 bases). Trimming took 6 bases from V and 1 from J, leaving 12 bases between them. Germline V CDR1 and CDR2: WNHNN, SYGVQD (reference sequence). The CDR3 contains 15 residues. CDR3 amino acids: CASRSVGGTNEKLFF. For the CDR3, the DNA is TGCGCCAGCAGGTCGGTTGGGGGAACTAATGAAAAACTGTTTTTT.

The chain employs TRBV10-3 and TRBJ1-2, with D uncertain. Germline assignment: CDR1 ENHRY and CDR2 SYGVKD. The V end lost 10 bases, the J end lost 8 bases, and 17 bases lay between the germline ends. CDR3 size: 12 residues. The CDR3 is CATQAGIQGYTF. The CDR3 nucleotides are TGTGCCACGCAAGCCGGCATTCAGGGCTACACCTTC.

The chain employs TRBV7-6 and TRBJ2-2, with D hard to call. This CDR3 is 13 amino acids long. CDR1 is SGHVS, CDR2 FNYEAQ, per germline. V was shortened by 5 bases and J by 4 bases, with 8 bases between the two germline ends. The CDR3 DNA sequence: TGTGCCAGCAGCCCCTTCGGCACCGGGGAGCTGTTTTTT. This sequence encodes CASSPFGTGELFF.

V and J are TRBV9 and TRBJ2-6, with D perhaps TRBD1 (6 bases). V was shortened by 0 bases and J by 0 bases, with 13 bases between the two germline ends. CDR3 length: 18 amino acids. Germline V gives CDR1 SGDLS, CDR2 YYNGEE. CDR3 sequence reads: CASSVAGDQVSGANVLTF. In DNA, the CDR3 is TGTGCCAGCAGCGTAGCAGGGGATCAAGTCTCTGGGGCCAACGTCCTGACTTTC.

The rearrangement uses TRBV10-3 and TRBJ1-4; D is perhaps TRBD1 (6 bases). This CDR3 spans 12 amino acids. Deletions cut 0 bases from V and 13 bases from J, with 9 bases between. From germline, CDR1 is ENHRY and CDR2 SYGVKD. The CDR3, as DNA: TGTGCCATCAGTGAGTCAGGGGGACTACTGTTTTTT. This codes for CAISESGGLLFF.

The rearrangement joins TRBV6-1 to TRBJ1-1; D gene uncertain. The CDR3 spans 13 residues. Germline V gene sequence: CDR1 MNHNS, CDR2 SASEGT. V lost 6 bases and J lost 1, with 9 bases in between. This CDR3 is CASSPPTNTEAFF. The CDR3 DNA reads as TGTGCCAGCAGCCCTCCCACGAACACTGAAGCTTTCTTT.

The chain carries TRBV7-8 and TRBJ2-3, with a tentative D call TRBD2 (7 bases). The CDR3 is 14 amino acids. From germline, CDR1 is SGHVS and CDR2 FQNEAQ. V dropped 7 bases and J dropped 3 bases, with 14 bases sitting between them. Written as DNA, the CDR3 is TGTGCCAGCACCCTCGGGGGGCCAACAGATACGCAGTATTTT. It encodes CASTLGGPTDTQYF.

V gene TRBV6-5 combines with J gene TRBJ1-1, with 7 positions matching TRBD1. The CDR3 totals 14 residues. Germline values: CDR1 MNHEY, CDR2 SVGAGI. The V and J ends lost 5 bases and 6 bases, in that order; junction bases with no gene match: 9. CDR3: CASSTPTGPAEAFF. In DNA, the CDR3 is TGTGCCAGCAGTACTCCGACAGGGCCTGCTGAAGCTTTCTTT.

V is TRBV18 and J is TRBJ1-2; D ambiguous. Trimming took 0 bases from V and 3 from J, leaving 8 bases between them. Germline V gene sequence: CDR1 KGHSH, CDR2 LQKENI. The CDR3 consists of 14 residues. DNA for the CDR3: TGTGCCAGCTCACCACCGGCTAGGGACTATGGCTACACCTTC. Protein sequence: CASSPPARDYGYTF.

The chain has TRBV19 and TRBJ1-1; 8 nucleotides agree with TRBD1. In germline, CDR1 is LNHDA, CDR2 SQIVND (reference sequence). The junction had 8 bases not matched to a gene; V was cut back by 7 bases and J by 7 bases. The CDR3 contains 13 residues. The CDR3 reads CASKLTGDFEAFF. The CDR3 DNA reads TGTGCCAGTAAATTGACAGGGGATTTTGAAGCTTTCTTT.

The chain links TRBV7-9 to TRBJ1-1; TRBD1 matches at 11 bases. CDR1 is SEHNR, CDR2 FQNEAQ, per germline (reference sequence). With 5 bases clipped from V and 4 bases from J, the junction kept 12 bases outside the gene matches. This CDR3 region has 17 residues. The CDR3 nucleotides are TGTGCCAGCAGCCTTACGGACAGGGGGCTTAGCCGCACTGAAGCTTTCTTT. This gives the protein CASSLTDRGLSRTEAFF.

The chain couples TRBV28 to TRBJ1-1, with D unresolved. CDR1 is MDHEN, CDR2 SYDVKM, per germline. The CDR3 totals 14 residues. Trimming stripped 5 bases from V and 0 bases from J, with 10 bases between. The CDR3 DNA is TGTGCCAGCAGTCCCACCCCCGTGAACACTGAAGCTTTCTTT. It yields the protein CASSPTPVNTEAFF. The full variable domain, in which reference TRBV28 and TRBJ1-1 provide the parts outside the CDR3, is DVKVTQSSRYLVKRTGEKVFLECVQDMDHENMFWYRQDPGLGLRLIYFSYDVKMKEKGDIPEGYSVSREKKERFSLILESASTNQTSMYLCASSPTPVNTEAFFGQGTRLTVV.